What follows are 15 T cell receptor beta chains derived from one specimen sequenced in a study of blood T cell repertoires in COVID-19. TCRdb keeps only in-frame clones here, not all; method: immunoSEQ multiplex PCR. The data hold fewer than 400,000 clones, with roughly 85% observed a single time. The sequenced material came from PBMCs or T cells enriched from blood (not recorded which). The receptors stem from a woman aged 25 to 45 who had been exposed to COVID-19.

The rearrangement links TRBV6-9 to TRBJ1-5, with 8 bases that match TRBD1. The CDR3 runs to 14 residues. From germline, CDR1 is MNHGY and CDR2 SVAAGI. The junction had 4 bases not matched to a gene; V was cut back by 2 bases and J by 7 bases. Here the CDR3 reads CASSYTGQDQPQHF. CDR3 in DNA: TGTGCCAGCAGTTATACGGGACAGGACCAGCCCCAGCATTTT.

The chain links TRBV5-1 to TRBJ1-6, with no clear D. Germline values: CDR1 SGHRS, CDR2 YFSETQ. This CDR3 is 15 amino acids long. V was shortened by 0 bases and J by 1 base, with 5 bases between the two germline ends. CDR3 residues: CASSLERSYNSPLHF. CDR3 nucleotides: TGCGCCAGCAGCTTGGAGAGATCCTATAATTCACCCCTCCACTTT.

This chain connects TRBV27 to TRBJ1-4, with TRBD1 identical over 7 bases. Unmatched junction bases numbered 8, after V lost 6 bases and J lost 4 bases. The germline CDR1 and CDR2 sequences are MNHEY and SMNVEV (reference sequence). This CDR3 contains 15 residues. The CDR3 sequence is CASSRGAQGNEKLFF. CDR3 DNA: TGTGCCAGCAGCAGGGGGGCCCAGGGTAATGAAAAACTGTTTTTT.

This chain uses TRBV5-5 with TRBJ1-6; TRBD1 is a possible D gene (6 bases). V lost 4 bases to trimming and J lost 5 bases, with 16 bases between them. Germline V CDR1 and CDR2: SGHKS, YYEKEE (reference sequence). CDR3 length: 16 residues. The CDR3 nucleotides are TGTGCCAGCAGCCCCAACGGACAGAATAATAATTCACCCCTCCACTTT. This gives the protein CASSPNGQNNNSPLHF.

The V gene is TRBV29-1, the J gene TRBJ1-3, with D possibly being TRBD1 (5 bases). Trimming took off 4 bases at V and 3 bases at J, with 10 bases between the two ends. This CDR3 has 13 amino acids. CDR1 is SQVTM, CDR2 ANQGSEA, per germline. This CDR3 reads CSVAGQDGNTIYF. CDR3 nucleotides: TGCAGCGTTGCAGGGCAAGATGGAAACACCATATATTTT.

This clone has a handful of counts. The J gene is TRBJ2-7, the V gene TRBV12-3 or TRBV12-4; TRBD2 is a possible D gene (5 bases). V was shortened by 5 bases and J by 5 bases, with 10 bases between the two germline ends. The CDR3 has 12 amino acids. The CDR3 region has the DNA TGTGCCAGCAGTCCCACGAGGGACGAGCAGTACTTC. Its protein is CASSPTRDEQYF.

The genes are TRBV7-2 and TRBJ2-3; 11 nucleotides line up with TRBD2. CDR3 length equals 19 residues. V lost 6 bases and J lost 1; bases outside the gene matches: 15. Germline V CDR1 and CDR2: SGHTA, FQGNSA. The CDR3 here is CASSPTGLGLAVGTDTQYF. The CDR3 nucleotides read TGTGCCAGCAGTCCCACGGGATTGGGACTAGCGGTAGGCACAGATACGCAGTATTTT.

The chain employs TRBV3-1 (or the pseudogene TRBV3-2) and TRBJ1-2, with a tentative D call TRBD1 (6 bases). The CDR3 is 14 residues long. With 5 bases removed from V and 2 bases from J, the gap between germline ends came to 12 bases. Germline-derived CDR1 and CDR2 are LGHDT and YNNKEL (reference sequence). As DNA, the CDR3 is TGTGCCAGCAGCTATAACAGGGAGAACTATGGCTACACCTTC. As protein: CASSYNRENYGYTF.

This rearrangement joins TRBV7-3 to TRBJ1-1; D is perhaps TRBD1 (5 bases). V lost 2 bases and J lost 4, with 11 bases in between. Per the germline V gene, CDR1 is SGHTA and CDR2 is FQGTGA. The CDR3 covers 14 residues. In DNA form, the CDR3 reads TGTGCCAGCAGCTTACTAGGACAAGGCACTGAAGCTTTCTTT. As protein: CASSLLGQGTEAFF.

This sequence joins TRBV7-6 and TRBJ2-3; 14 positions match TRBD2. The CDR3 extends over 19 amino acids. CDR1 and CDR2 from the germline V gene are SGHVS and FNYEAQ. V lost 1 base, J lost 7 bases, and 13 bases stayed unmatched. The CDR3 here is CASSLVPGLAGELLNTQYF. CDR3 bases: TGTGCCAGCAGCTTAGTCCCGGGACTAGCGGGGGAACTTTTGAATACGCAGTATTTT.

The chain joins TRBV11-1 to TRBJ1-1; D remains unclear. The V gene lost 3 bases and the J gene lost 2 bases, with 4 bases spanning the gap. Germline values: CDR1 SGHAT, CDR2 FQDESV (reference sequence). The length of the CDR3 is 12 residues. CDR3: CASSFSNTEAFF. The CDR3 DNA is TGTGCCAGCAGCTTTAGTAACACTGAAGCTTTCTTT.

The CDR3 coding sequence is TGCGCCAGCAGCCACCTACTAGCGGGGAGCTCCTACAATGAGCAGTTCTTC. It is translated as CASSHLLAGSSYNEQFF. The rearrangement links TRBV4-3 to TRBJ2-1; 10 bases are a match to TRBD2. Germline values: CDR1 LGHNA, CDR2 YSLEER. The CDR3 is 17 amino acids. Trimming at V came to 3 bases and at J to 0 bases, leaving 5 bases not matched to a gene.

This chain links TRBV2 with TRBJ1-2, with TRBD1 matching 7 bases. The germline gives CDR1 SNHLY, CDR2 FYNNEI. V lost 5 bases and J lost 7; bases outside the gene matches: 10. This CDR3 spans 14 amino acids. The CDR3 is CASSHETRQGGYTF. Here the CDR3 DNA reads TGTGCCAGCAGTCATGAAACCCGACAGGGTGGCTACACCTTC. The variable domain in full, with the rest retrieved from reference TRBV2 and TRBJ1-2, is EPEVTQTPSHQVTQMGQEVILRCVPISNHLYFYWYRQILGQKVEFLVSFYNNEISEKSEIFDDQFSVERPDGSNFTLKIRSTKLEDSAMYFCASSHETRQGGYTFGSGTRLTVV.

This clone has only one observation. The genes are TRBV27 and TRBJ2-1, with 11 bases aligning to TRBD2. This CDR3 is built from 17 residues. Germline loops: CDR1 MNHEY, CDR2 SMNVEV (reference sequence). V shed 5 bases, J shed 4 bases, and the junction held 10 bases outside the gene matches. CDR3 coding DNA: TGTGCCAGCAGTCTAAACCTAGCGGGAGGCCGATACAATGAGCAGTTCTTC. Translated, it gives CASSLNLAGGRYNEQFF.

The genes are TRBV29-1 and TRBJ1-2, with D maybe TRBD1 (6 bases). CDR3 length: 11 amino acids. V was pared by 3 bases and J by 4 bases, with 6 bases between. Germline values: CDR1 SQVTM, CDR2 ANQGSEA. CDR3 protein: CSVETGYGYTF. In DNA, the CDR3 is TGCAGCGTTGAGACAGGCTATGGCTACACCTTC.